This TCR beta chain was recorded in a study of beta chain features in type 1 diabetes. Study-level points and caveats: A definitive answer on HLA type influencing TCRB rearrangement was not reached here. Moderately but significantly shorter TCRB CDR3s were found in Type 1 diabetes patients in all four CD4+ subsets.

This clone showed up just a few times. As yet, its antigen is unknown. Every bit of the isolated RNA underwent reverse transcription, so sequencing read expressed TCRB transcripts. Profiled with immunoSEQ multiplex PCR; TCRdb holds only in-frame clones, not every one. This sample has about 340,000 clones, with approximately 13% found just once. CDR1 and CDR2 (germline): MGHDK, SYGVNS. Deletions cut 1 base from V and 1 base from J, with 8 bases between. The CDR3 runs to 15 residues. This chain links TRBV25-1 with TRBJ2-1; TRBD1 might be the D (5 bases). The TCR originated in a woman younger than 35 with type 1 diabetes. Sequencing used naive CD4+ T cells from blood. CDR3 in DNA: TGTGCCAGCAGTGAATTAGCAGGGTCCTACAATGAGCAGTTCTTC. Its protein is CASSELAGSYNEQFF.